The source of this TCR beta chain is a study of cytomegalovirus exposure and HLA in healthy donors. About the study: Later, an analysis reported that the 110 or so validation repertoires had used the same platform as the approximately 680 first-cohort repertoires. Study results and caveats: In vitro data verified three CMV-associated chains as specific for CMV antigens. Subsequent analysis showed first-cohort TCR clusters tending to co-occur in roughly 130 validation repertoires. According to the study, around 160 TCR beta chains were cytomegalovirus-associated.

The V end was cut by 2 bases, the J end by 0 bases, with 20 bases between. The CDR3 totals 19 residues. The germline gives CDR1 SEHNR, CDR2 FQNEAQ (reference sequence). Generated by immunoSEQ multiplex PCR, the TCRdb table keeps only in-frame clones and is missing some. Altogether roughly 140,000 clones are present, 88% being singletons, with the ten largest covering 6.5% to 8.5%. As for this clone: The antigen is unknown.

The sequence was collected from a woman aged 18-29 years in good health and CMV-seropositive. This chain connects TRBV7-9 to TRBJ2-1; no reliable D call. Material: PBMCs. CDR3 DNA sequence: TGTGCCAGCAGCTTATTGCCCTCCGGGTTTTCCCCCTCCTACAATGAGCAGTTCTTC. It specifies CASSLLPSGFSPSYNEQFF.